Listed below are T cell receptor beta chains from one sample, sequenced in a study of vaccination and CD4 T cells after COVID-19. MiXCR, applied by TCRdb to the PCR reads, yields one record per CDR3 protein. The sample records some 10,000 distinct CDR3 sequences, 50% to 65% being singletons. The antigens for these receptors are not known. Specimen: CD4+ T cells from blood, cultured in vitro. These receptors were collected from a human donor in good health. CDR3s include the opening cysteine and the closing phenylalanine or tryptophan. D genes are given only for firm matches. A row's size may be missing; if present it is once, few, many or a size class.

abundance	d_gene	v_gene	j_gene	len	CDR3nt	CDR3aa
-	TRBD1	TRBV7-6	TRBJ2-7	14	TGTGCCAGCAGCTCGACGACAGGGGGCTACGAGCAGTACTTC	CASSSTTGGYEQYF
few	-	TRBV19	TRBJ1-1	14	TGTGCCAGTACCAATTCCGCCCCGGCACATGAAGCTTTCTTT	CASTNSAPAHEAFF
-	TRBD1	TRBV10-3	TRBJ1-4	14	TGTGCCACGGGGACAGGGGTCACTAATGAAAAACTGTTTTTT	CATGTGVTNEKLFF
few	-	TRBV25-1	TRBJ1-2	12	TGTGCCAGCAGTGTACTAAACTATGGCTACACCTTC	CASSVLNYGYTF
-	-	TRBV6-5	TRBJ1-2	15	TGTGCCAGCAGTTACTCTAAGGAGGGGGTCTATGGCTACACCTTC	CASSYSKEGVYGYTF
few	TRBD1	TRBV5-4	TRBJ1-1	15	TGTGCCAGCAGCGTTGGGGGGACAGGAGGCACTGAAGCTTTCTTT	CASSVGGTGGTEAFF
-	-	TRBV7-2	TRBJ1-6	12	TGTGCCAGCAGCTTTGACAGTTCACCCCTCCACTTT	CASSFDSSPLHF
-	TRBD1	TRBV27	TRBJ1-2	14	TGTGCCAGCAGGGGACAGGGAGCCCACTATGGCTACACCTTC	CASRGQGAHYGYTF
-	-	TRBV7-9	TRBJ2-5	18	TGTGCCAGCAGCCGTCCCACCCTAAGGGTGGGCTGGCAAGAGACCCAGTACTTC	CASSRPTLRVGWQETQYF
-	-	TRBV5-5	TRBJ1-1	13	TGTGCCAGCAGTTTACACAGGAACACTGAAGCTTTCTTT	CASSLHRNTEAFF
-	-	TRBV19	TRBJ2-1	11	TGTGCCAGTAGTGAAGGGGCCACTCGGTTCTTC	CASSEGATRFF
-	-	TRBV7-6	TRBJ2-5	14	TGTGCCAGCAGCTTAGGACAGACCCAAGAGACCCAGTACTTC	CASSLGQTQETQYF
few	-	TRBV20-1	TRBJ2-2	13	TGCAGTGCTAGTCCGGGGTACACCGGGGAGCTGTTTTTT	CSASPGYTGELFF
-	TRBD2	TRBV7-2	TRBJ2-7	17	TGTGCCAGCAGCTTAAGGACTAGCGGGAGTTCGGCCTACGAGCAGTACTTC	CASSLRTSGSSAYEQYF
-	-	TRBV25-1	TRBJ1-2	14	TGTGCCAGCAGTGAATCAGTGACGAAATATGGCTACACCTTC	CASSESVTKYGYTF
few	-	TRBV10-2	TRBJ1-2	11	TGCGCCAGCAGTGAGAGGGAAGGCTACACCTTC	CASSEREGYTF
-	-	TRBV20-1	TRBJ1-6	13	TGCAGTGCTGTTACAAGTGCCGTTTCACCCCTCCACTTT	CSAVTSAVSPLHF
-	-	TRBV20-1	TRBJ2-1	11	TGCAGTGCTAGCAGGTACAATGAGCAGTTCTTC	CSASRYNEQFF
-	-	TRBV20-1	TRBJ2-5	14	TGCAGTGCTAGATTCGGAGGGAAGGGAGAGACCCAGTACTTC	CSARFGGKGETQYF
few	-	TRBV7-8	TRBJ2-7	17	TGTGCCAGCAGCTTAGTTGGTCGTGGACTGGGCTCCTACGAGCAGTACTTC	CASSLVGRGLGSYEQYF
-	TRBD2	TRBV7-9	TRBJ2-5	19	TGTGCCAGCTATTATAGGGAGGGTTACAGCCGGCCCAACCAAGAGACCCAGTACTTC	CASYYREGYSRPNQETQYF
-	-	TRBV7-9	TRBJ1-2	14	TGTGCCAGCAGCTTAGCGGCAGGGGTTGATGGCTACACCTTC	CASSLAAGVDGYTF
few	-	TRBV2	TRBJ1-5	12	TGTGCCAGCAGTCCAGGCCCGGTGGCCCAGCATTTT	CASSPGPVAQHF
once	-	TRBV6-1	TRBJ2-7	14	TGTGCCAGCAGTGGCCGTGCCCCCTTATACGAGCAGTACTTC	CASSGRAPLYEQYF
few	-	TRBV27	TRBJ2-2	13	TGTGCCAGCAGTTTCCGGGGCATCGGGGAGCTGTTTTTT	CASSFRGIGELFF
-	-	TRBV7-9	TRBJ1-1	12	TGTGCCAGCAGCTTATCACTGTCTGAAGCTTTCTTT	CASSLSLSEAFF
-	TRBD1	TRBV6-5	TRBJ1-1	14	TGTGCCAGCAGTTCTCGGACAGGGGGCACTGAAGCTTTCTTT	CASSSRTGGTEAFF
-	-	TRBV15	TRBJ1-4	13	TGTGCCACCAGCAGTTGGGGAACAGAAAAACTGTTTTTT	CATSSWGTEKLFF
-	-	TRBV7-9	TRBJ2-2	14	TGTGCCAGCAGCTCAGGACTCTACACCGGGGAGCTGTTTTTT	CASSSGLYTGELFF
-	-	TRBV27	TRBJ1-1	13	TGTGCCAGCAGTTTTTTACAGAACACTGAAGCTTTCTTT	CASSFLQNTEAFF
-	-	TRBV12-3/TRBV12-4	TRBJ1-1	15	TGTGCCAGCAGTTCACAGGGCAGGGGGAACACTGAAGCTTTCTTT	CASSSQGRGNTEAFF
-	TRBD1	TRBV12-3/TRBV12-4	TRBJ2-7	14	TGTGCCAGCAGAACAACAGGGGATTCCTACGAGCAGTACTTC	CASRTTGDSYEQYF
-	-	TRBV21-1	TRBJ1-2	15	TGTGCCAGCAGCACCAGACCCCTACAGGGCTATGGCTACACCTTC	CASSTRPLQGYGYTF
-	-	TRBV6-4	TRBJ1-5	14	TGTGCCAGCAGTGACTCGTTGGGTTCTCAGCCCCAGCATTTT	CASSDSLGSQPQHF
-	-	TRBV19	TRBJ1-1	15	TGTGCCGGTAGTATAGTCGCAGGGCCAAAGGGTGAAGCTTTCTTT	CAGSIVAGPKGEAFF
few	TRBD1	TRBV27	TRBJ1-2	14	TGTGCCAGCAGTTTAGGGACAGGACTGGCTGGCTACACCTTC	CASSLGTGLAGYTF
-	-	TRBV7-9	TRBJ1-1	12	TGTGCCAGCAATGGGTCAGAAAATGAAGCTTTCTTT	CASNGSENEAFF
-	TRBD1	TRBV2	TRBJ1-5	16	TGTGCCAGCAGACGGGACAGGGTGACGGCCAATCAGCCCCAGCATTTT	CASRRDRVTANQPQHF
-	TRBD1	TRBV12-3/TRBV12-4	TRBJ1-6	14	TGTGCCAGCAGCACCGGGACAGGGCCCTCACCCCTCCACTTT	CASSTGTGPSPLHF
-	TRBD1	TRBV7-8	TRBJ2-5	14	TGTGCCAGCAGCCTCCCGGACAGGTCGGAGACCCAGTACTTC	CASSLPDRSETQYF
-	-	TRBV6-2/TRBV6-3	TRBJ1-1	13	TGTGCCAGCAGTTCAACGACGAACACTGAAGCTTTCTTT	CASSSTTNTEAFF
few	TRBD1	TRBV27	TRBJ1-5	16	TGTGCCAGCAGGGGAGGGACCGGGACAGGAAATCAGCCCCAGCATTTT	CASRGGTGTGNQPQHF